Each of the 10 T cell receptor beta chains below was sequenced from the same sample in a study of cytomegalovirus exposure and HLA in healthy donors. PCR employed 60 Vbeta and 13 Jbeta primers. Profiled with immunoSEQ multiplex PCR; TCRdb holds only in-frame clones, not every one. The sample carries about 130,000 clones, roughly 76% recorded once. The sequencing sample was made of PBMCs. The receptors were gathered from a woman between 45 and 65 years old in good health and CMV-seronegative.

This clone appeared a few times. V gene TRBV29-1 combines with J gene TRBJ2-1, with D perhaps matching TRBD2 (6 bases). Germline lookup yields CDR1 SQVTM and CDR2 ANQGSEA. The CDR3 sequence is 15 residues long. V shed 4 bases and J shed 9 bases, with 22 bases lying between them. CDR3 DNA sequence: TGCAGCGTTGGCCCCGCATTTTCAGCGGGCGGTGAGCAGTTCTTC. Amino acids: CSVGPAFSAGGEQFF.

This clone turned up a few times. The rearrangement uses TRBV19 and TRBJ1-3; 8 bases map to TRBD1. V shed 6 bases and J 2 bases; nucleotides not matched to a gene: 9. The CDR3 loop spans 16 amino acids. Per the germline V gene, CDR1 is LNHDA and CDR2 is SQIVND (reference sequence). DNA of the CDR3: TGTGCCAGTAGACCTCGGACAGGGCCAACTGGAAACACCATATATTTT. This encodes CASRPRTGPTGNTIYF. Combining the CDR3 with reference TRBV19 and TRBJ1-3 gives the whole variable domain DGGITQSPKYLFRKEGQNVTLSCEQNLNHDAMYWYRQDPGQGLRLIYYSQIVNDFQKGDIAEGYSVSREKKESFPLTVTSAQKNPTAFYLCASRPRTGPTGNTIYFGEGSWLTVV.

The chain has TRBV28 and TRBJ1-1; the D is unclear. Germline V gives CDR1 MDHEN, CDR2 SYDVKM. The CDR3 runs to 17 residues. Trimming removed 3 bases from V and 2 bases from J, with 19 bases in between. CDR3 sequence: CASSFEGETWLNTEAFF. The DNA for the CDR3 is TGTGCCAGCAGTTTCGAGGGCGAGACATGGCTTAACACTGAAGCTTTCTTT.

The genes are TRBV10-3 and TRBJ1-2; TRBD1 matches 9 bases. CDR1 is ENHRY, CDR2 SYGVKD, per germline. The V and J ends lost 7 bases and 7 bases, in that order; junction bases with no gene match: 7. The CDR3 has 13 amino acids. Here the CDR3 reads CAIKRTGEGGYTF. The CDR3 DNA is TGTGCCATCAAAAGGACAGGGGAGGGTGGCTACACCTTC.

The chain's CDR3 is CATSRSADVLTF. The DNA of the CDR3 is TGTGCCACCAGCAGATCCGCAGACGTCCTGACTTTC. V usage is TRBV15 and J usage is TRBJ2-6; D ambiguous. This CDR3 is built from 12 residues. V lost 2 bases and J 11 bases, leaving 7 bases between the germline ends. Per germline, CDR1 LNHNV and CDR2 YYDKDF (reference sequence).

This chain joins TRBV9 and TRBJ2-1; 9 bases align to TRBD2. The germline V gene encodes CDR1 SGDLS and CDR2 YYNGEE. V trimming: 0 bases; J trimming: 4 bases; junction bases outside the gene matches: 2. The CDR3 runs 15 residues. The CDR3 reads CASSVAAGGYNEQFF. In nucleotides, the CDR3 is TGTGCCAGCAGCGTAGCGGCGGGAGGGTACAATGAGCAGTTCTTC. The full variable domain, its missing parts supplied by reference TRBV9 and TRBJ2-1, is DSGVTQTPKHLITATGQRVTLRCSPRSGDLSVYWYQQSLDQGLQFLIQYYNGEERAKGNILERFSAQQFPDLHSELNLSSLELGDSALYFCASSVAAGGYNEQFFGPGTRLTVL.

V gene TRBV5-8 combines with J gene TRBJ2-7, with 9 bases that match TRBD2. This CDR3 contains 15 residues. V lost 4 bases to trimming and J lost 2 bases; unmatched junction nucleotides: 7. CDR1 is SGHTS and CDR2 is YDEGEE in the germline V gene. The CDR3 DNA is TGTGCCAGCAGCCCCGGACTAGCGAGAACCTACGAGCAGTACTTC. This codes for CASSPGLARTYEQYF.

On this clone: The junction departs from germline at one end; a sequencing error may be responsible. This rearrangement joins TRBV2 to TRBJ2-5; 9 bases are a match to TRBD2. The CDR3 totals 14 residues. CDR1 and CDR2 from the germline V gene are SNHLY and FYNNEI. CDR3 DNA: TGTGCCAGCAGTCAAGCGGGGGGCCAAGAGACCCAGTACTTC. It translates to CASSQAGGQETQYF.

This chain joins TRBV10-2 and TRBJ2-7; D gene unclear. V was cut by 0 bases and J by 3 bases, with 9 bases left in between. The CDR3 extends over 14 amino acids. In germline, CDR1 is WSHSY, CDR2 SAAADI. This CDR3 is CASSESTPGYEQYF. CDR3 coding DNA: TGCGCCAGCAGTGAGTCGACTCCGGGCTACGAGCAGTACTTC.

This chain links TRBV9 with TRBJ2-7; D perhaps matches TRBD2 (6 bases). This CDR3 spans 14 amino acids. Germline V gene data show CDR1 as SGDLS and CDR2 as YYNGEE. The V and J ends lost 8 bases and 0 bases respectively, with 15 bases between them. The CDR3 reads CASSLGSGSYEQYF. The CDR3 nucleotides are TGTGCCAGTTCACTCGGGAGTGGCTCCTACGAGCAGTACTTC.